The sequence of this T cell receptor (beta chain) was determined in a study of Graves' ophthalmopathy and Graves' hyperthyroidism. Investigators amplified TCR beta CDR3 regions from RNA transcripts. First-round RT-PCR relied on HTBI primers, and a second-round multiplex PCR came next. TCRdb re-called the multiplex PCR reads through MiXCR, storing one row per CDR3 protein. The sample includes about 640,000 distinct CDR3 sequences, roughly 41% of them seen just once. V was pared by 6 bases and J by 3 bases, with 12 bases between. Germline V lookup: CDR1 SNHLY, CDR2 FYNNEI. This CDR3 region has 13 residues.

Sequencing input: peripheral blood. The V and J genes are TRBV2 and TRBJ2-7; TRBD2 might be the D (6 bases). This receptor was obtained from an adult man with Graves' ophthalmopathy. The CDR3 DNA reads as TGTGCCAGCAGGACCGGGGGATTCTACGAGCAGTACTTC. Amino acids: CASRTGGFYEQYF.